This TCR beta chain was found in a study of CD8+ T cells in alopecia areata. On the study more broadly: Twice a day, 5 to 10 mg of oral tofacitinib was administered to treated patients. Study observations and caveats: Whereas mice showed it more clearly, TCR sharing across patients was murkier, possibly because of HLA.

Germline V gene sequence: CDR1 ENHRY, CDR2 SYGVKD. Trimming removed 10 bases at V and 5 bases at J, with 12 bases between. The CDR3 is 12 residues long. Treatment in this sample: oral pan-JAK inhibitor, 5-10 mg twice daily. From PBMCs, CD4+ and CD8+ T cells were sorted. The authors extracted RNA and reverse transcribed it into cDNA as the sequencing template. TCRdb's table, derived via immunoSEQ multiplex PCR, lists solely in-frame clones and lacks some. Among 150,000 or so clones listed, less than 70% were seen once. Concerning this clone: As yet, its antigen is unknown.

The material sequenced was CD8+ T cells sorted from blood, taken at week 4, from a patient treated with tofacitinib. The receptor comes from a human donor with alopecia areata. The rearrangement uses TRBV10-3 and TRBJ1-5, with D possibly matching TRBD1 (6 bases). CDR3 residues: CATDEGDQPQHF. CDR3 in DNA: TGTGCCACAGACGAGGGGGATCAGCCCCAGCATTTT.